This TCR beta chain was sequenced in a study of molecular identifiers for immune sequencing clone quantification. The wider study: Replicate RNA came from about 20,000 or 100,000 naive CD8 cells and was split five ways, and four parts were sequenced.

CDR3 length equals 15 residues. Per germline, CDR1 SGDLS and CDR2 YYNGEE. After removal of 4 bases from V and 5 bases from J, the junction contained 6 bases not matched to a gene. A single record per CDR3 protein comes from TCRdb applying MiXCR to the PCR reads. Here the sample spans about half a million distinct CDR3 sequences, 20% to 25% being singletons. This clonotype appeared a few times. The TCR was taken from a human donor in good health. Some libraries in this study had Jurkat cell RNA spiked in. The V and J genes are TRBV9 and TRBJ2-3; 11 bases are shared with TRBD1. The sample comprised naive CD8+ T cells from blood, with Jurkat cell RNA spiked in. Subset reported: FACS-sorted CD8+CD4-CCR7+CD45RA+ naive T cells. The CDR3: CASSSTGTGGDTQYF. The CDR3, as DNA: TGTGCCAGCAGCTCAACCGGGACAGGGGGAGATACGCAGTATTTT.